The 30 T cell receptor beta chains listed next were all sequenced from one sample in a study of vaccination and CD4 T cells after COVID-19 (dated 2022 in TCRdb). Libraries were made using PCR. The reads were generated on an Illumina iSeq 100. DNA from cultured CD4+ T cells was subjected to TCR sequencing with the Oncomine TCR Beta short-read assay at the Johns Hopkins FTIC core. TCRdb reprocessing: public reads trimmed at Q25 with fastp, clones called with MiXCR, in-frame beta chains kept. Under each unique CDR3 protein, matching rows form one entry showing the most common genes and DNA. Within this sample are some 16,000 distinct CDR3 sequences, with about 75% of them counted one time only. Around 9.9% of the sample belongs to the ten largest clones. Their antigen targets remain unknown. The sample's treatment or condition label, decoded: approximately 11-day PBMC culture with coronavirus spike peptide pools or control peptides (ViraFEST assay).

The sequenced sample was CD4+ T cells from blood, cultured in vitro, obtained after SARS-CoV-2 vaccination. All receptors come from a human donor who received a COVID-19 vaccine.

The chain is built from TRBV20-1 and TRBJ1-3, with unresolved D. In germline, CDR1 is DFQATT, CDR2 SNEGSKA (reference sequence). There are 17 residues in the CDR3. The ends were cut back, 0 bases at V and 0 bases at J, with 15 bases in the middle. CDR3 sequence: CSARDRDWMPSGNTIYF. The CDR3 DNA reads TGCAGTGCTAGAGATCGAGACTGGATGCCCTCTGGAAACACCATATATTTT.

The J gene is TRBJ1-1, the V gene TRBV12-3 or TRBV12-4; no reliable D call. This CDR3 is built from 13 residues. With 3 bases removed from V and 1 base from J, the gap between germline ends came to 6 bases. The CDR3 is CASSFTTNTEAFF. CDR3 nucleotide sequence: TGTGCCAGCAGTTTTACCACGAACACTGAAGCTTTCTTT.

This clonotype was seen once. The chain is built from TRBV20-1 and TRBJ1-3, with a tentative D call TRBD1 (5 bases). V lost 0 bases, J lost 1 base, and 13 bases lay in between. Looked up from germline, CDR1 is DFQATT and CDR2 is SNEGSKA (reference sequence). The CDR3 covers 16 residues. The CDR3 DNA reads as TGCAGTGCTAGAGATCGAGGGGTTAGATCTGGAAACACCATATATTTT. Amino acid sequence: CSARDRGVRSGNTIYF.

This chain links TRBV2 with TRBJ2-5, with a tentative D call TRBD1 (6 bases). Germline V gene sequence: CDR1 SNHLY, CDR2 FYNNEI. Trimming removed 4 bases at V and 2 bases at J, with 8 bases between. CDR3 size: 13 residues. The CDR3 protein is CASSGTVQETQYF. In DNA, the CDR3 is TGTGCCAGCAGTGGGACAGTACAAGAGACCCAGTACTTC.

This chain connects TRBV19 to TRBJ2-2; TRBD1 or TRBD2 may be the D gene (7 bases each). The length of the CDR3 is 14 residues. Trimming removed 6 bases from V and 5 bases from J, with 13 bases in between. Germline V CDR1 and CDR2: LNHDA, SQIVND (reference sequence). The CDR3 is CASSPQGGTGELFF. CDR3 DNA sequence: TGTGCCAGTAGCCCCCAGGGGGGGACCGGGGAGCTGTTTTTT.

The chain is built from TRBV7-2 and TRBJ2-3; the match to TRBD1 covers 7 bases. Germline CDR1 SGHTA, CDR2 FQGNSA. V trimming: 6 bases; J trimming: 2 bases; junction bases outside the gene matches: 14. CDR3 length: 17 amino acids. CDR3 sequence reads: CASSPSLRTGFTDTQYF. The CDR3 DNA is TGTGCCAGCAGTCCTTCCCTTAGGACAGGATTCACAGATACGCAGTATTTT.

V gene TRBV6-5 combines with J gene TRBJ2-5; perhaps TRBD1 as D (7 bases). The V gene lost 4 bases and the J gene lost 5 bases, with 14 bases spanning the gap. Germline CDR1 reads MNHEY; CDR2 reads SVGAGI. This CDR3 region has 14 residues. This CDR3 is CASSSEGAGETQYF. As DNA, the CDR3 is TGTGCCAGCAGTTCTGAGGGGGCGGGGGAGACCCAGTACTTC.

CDR3 in amino acids: CASTVADRGEGYTF. The CDR3 nucleotides are TGTGCCAGCACCGTGGCCGACAGGGGGGAAGGCTACACCTTC. The chain recombines TRBV4-2 with TRBJ1-2, with TRBD1 matching over 9 bases. The J segment lost 8 bases and the V segment lost 7 bases, leaving 11 bases of the junction unmatched. Per germline, CDR1 LGHNA and CDR2 YNFKEQ. The CDR3 has 14 residues.

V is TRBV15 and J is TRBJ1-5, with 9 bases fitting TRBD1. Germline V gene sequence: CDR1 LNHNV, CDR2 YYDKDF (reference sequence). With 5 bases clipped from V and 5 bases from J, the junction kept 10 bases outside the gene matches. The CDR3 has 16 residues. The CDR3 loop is CATSGGWDREDQPQHF. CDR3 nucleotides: TGTGCCACCAGCGGAGGATGGGACAGGGAGGATCAGCCCCAGCATTTT.

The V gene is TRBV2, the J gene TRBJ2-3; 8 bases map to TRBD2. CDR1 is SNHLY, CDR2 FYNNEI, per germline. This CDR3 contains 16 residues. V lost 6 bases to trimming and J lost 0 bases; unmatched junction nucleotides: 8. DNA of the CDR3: TGTGCCAGCAGAGGGCAACTAGCGGAAAGCACAGATACGCAGTATTTT. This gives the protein CASRGQLAESTDTQYF.

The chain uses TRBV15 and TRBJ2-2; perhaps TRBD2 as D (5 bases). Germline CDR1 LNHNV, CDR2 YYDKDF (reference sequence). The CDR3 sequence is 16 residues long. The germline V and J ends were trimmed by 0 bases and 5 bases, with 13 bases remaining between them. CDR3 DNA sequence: TGTGCCACCAGCAGAGATAACGTACTAGGGACCGGGGAGCTGTTTTTT. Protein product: CATSRDNVLGTGELFF.

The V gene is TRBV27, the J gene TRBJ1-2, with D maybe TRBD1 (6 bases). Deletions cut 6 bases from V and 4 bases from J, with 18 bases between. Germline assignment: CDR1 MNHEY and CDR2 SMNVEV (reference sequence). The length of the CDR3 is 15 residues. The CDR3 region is CASRSTRQAVYGYTF. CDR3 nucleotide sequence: TGTGCCAGCAGATCCACGAGACAGGCAGTCTATGGCTACACCTTC.

In nucleotides, the CDR3 is TGCGCCAGCAGAGAGGACAGTTATGGCTACACCTTC. Amino acid sequence: CASREDSYGYTF. The V call is TRBV5-1, the J call TRBJ1-2; D is perhaps TRBD1 (6 bases). CDR3 length: 12 residues. V lost 5 bases to trimming and J lost 5 bases, with 10 bases between them. Germline CDR1 is SGHRS and CDR2 is YFSETQ.

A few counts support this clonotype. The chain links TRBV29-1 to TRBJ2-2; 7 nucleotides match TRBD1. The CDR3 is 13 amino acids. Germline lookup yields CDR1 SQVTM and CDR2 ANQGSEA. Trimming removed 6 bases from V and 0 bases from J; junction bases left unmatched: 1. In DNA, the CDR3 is TGCAGCGTGGGACAGTCGAACACCGGGGAGCTGTTTTTT. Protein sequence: CSVGQSNTGELFF.

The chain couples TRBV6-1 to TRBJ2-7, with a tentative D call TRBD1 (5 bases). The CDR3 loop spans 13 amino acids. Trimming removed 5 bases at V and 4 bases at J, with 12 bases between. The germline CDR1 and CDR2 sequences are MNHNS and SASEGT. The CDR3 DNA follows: TGTGCCAGCAGTCTCTCCAGGGTGTACGAGCAGTACTTC. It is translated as CASSLSRVYEQYF.

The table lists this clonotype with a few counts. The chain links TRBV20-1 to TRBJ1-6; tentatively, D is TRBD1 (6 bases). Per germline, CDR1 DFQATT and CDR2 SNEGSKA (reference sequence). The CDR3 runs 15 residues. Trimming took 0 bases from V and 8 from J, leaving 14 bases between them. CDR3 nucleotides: TGCAGTGCTAGAGATCAGGGCAGGGGTTATTCACCCCTCCACTTT. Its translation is CSARDQGRGYSPLHF.

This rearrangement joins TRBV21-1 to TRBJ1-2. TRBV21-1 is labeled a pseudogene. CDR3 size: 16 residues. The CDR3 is CASSPLGSHWNYGYTF. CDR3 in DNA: TGTGCCAGCAGCCCATTAGGATCCCACTGGAACTATGGCTACACCTTC.

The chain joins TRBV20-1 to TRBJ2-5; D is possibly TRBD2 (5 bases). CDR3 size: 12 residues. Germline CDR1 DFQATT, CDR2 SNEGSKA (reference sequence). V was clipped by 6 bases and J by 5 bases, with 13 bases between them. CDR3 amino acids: CSAREGRETQYF. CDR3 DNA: TGCAGTGCCCGAGAGGGCCGGGAGACCCAGTACTTC.

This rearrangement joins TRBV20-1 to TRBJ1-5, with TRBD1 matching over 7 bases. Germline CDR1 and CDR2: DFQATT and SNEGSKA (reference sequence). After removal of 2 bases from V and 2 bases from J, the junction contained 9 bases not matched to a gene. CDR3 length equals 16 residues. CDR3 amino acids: CSARTTTGIGNQPQHF. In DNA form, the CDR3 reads TGCAGTGCTAGAACGACGACAGGGATTGGCAATCAGCCCCAGCATTTT.

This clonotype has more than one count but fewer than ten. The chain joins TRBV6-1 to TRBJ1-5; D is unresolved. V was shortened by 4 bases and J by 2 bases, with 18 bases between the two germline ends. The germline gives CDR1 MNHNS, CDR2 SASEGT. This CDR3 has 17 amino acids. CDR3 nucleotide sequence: TGTGCCAGCAGTGCTCCGGGCTACCCGACGGGCAATCAGCCCCAGCATTTT. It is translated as CASSAPGYPTGNQPQHF.

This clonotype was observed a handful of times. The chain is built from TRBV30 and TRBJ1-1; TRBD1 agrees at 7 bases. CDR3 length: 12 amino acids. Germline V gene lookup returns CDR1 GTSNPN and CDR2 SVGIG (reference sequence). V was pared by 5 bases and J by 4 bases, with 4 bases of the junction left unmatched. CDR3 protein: CAWHRGGTEAFF. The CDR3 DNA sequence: TGTGCCTGGCACAGGGGAGGCACTGAAGCTTTCTTT.

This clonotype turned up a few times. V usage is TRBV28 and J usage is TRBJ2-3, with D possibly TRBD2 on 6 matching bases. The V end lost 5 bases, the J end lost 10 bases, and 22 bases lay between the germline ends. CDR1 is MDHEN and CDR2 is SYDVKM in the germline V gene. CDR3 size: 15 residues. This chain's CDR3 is CASSPLAGSQGSQYF. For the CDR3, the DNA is TGTGCCAGCAGTCCCTTGGCGGGGTCGCAAGGTTCGCAGTATTTT.

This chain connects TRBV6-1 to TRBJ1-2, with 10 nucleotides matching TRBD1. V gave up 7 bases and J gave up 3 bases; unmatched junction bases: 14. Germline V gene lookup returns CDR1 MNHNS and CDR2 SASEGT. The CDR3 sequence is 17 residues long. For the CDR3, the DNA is TGTGCCAGCACGCTTAGACCGGGACAGGGGAACCACTATGGCTACACCTTC. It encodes CASTLRPGQGNHYGYTF.

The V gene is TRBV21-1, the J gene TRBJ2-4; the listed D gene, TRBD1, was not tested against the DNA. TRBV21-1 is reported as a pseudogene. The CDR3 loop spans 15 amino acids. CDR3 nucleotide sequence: TGTGCCAGCCCCTGGGGGGGCTTAGCCAAAAACATTCAGTACTTC. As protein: CASPWGGLAKNIQYF.

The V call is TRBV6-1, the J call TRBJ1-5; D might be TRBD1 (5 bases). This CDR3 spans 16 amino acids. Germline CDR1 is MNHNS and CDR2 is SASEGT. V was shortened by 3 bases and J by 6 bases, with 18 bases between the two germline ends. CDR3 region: CASSEEGPLGGQPQHF. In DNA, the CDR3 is TGTGCCAGCAGTGAGGAGGGGCCCTTAGGTGGTCAGCCCCAGCATTTT.

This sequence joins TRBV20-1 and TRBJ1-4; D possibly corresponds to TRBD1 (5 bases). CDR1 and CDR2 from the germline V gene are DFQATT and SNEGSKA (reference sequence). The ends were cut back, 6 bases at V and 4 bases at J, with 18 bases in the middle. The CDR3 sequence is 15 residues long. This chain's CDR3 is CSAGGGGRVNEKLFF. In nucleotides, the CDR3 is TGCAGTGCCGGTGGTGGGGGGAGGGTTAATGAAAAACTGTTTTTT.

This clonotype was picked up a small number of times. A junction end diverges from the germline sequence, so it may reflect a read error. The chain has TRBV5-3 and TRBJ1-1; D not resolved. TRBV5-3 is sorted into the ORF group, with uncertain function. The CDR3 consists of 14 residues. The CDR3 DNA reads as TGTGCCAGCAGCTTGGTTTCTCGAGACACTGAAGCTTTCTTT. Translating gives CASSLVSRDTEAFF.

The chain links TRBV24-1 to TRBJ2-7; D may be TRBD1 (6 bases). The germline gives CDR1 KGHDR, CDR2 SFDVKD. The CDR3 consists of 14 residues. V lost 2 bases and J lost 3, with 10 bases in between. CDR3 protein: CATSDSRDNYEQYF. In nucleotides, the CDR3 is TGTGCCACCAGTGATTCCCGGGACAACTACGAGCAGTACTTC.

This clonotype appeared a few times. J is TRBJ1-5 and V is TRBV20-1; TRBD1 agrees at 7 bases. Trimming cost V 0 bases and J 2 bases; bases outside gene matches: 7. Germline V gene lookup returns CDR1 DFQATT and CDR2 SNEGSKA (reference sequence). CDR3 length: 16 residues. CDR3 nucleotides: TGCAGTGCTAGAGAAGCAACAGGGGAGGGCAATCAGCCCCAGCATTTT. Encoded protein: CSAREATGEGNQPQHF.

CDR3 coding DNA: TGTGCCAGCAGTGCAGGGAACTATGGCTACACCTTC. It yields the protein CASSAGNYGYTF. The chain recombines TRBV2 with TRBJ1-2, with a weak D call TRBD1 (5 bases). V was shortened by 4 bases and J by 2 bases, with 5 bases between the two germline ends. The CDR3 sequence is 12 residues long. The germline CDR1 and CDR2 sequences are SNHLY and FYNNEI.